A single sample gave rise to the 23 T cell receptor beta chains below, sequenced in a study of blood T cells in healthy people across ages. Sample-barcoded 5' priming and a J-beta primer mix drove a second PCR of about 7 to 12 cycles. MiXCR, run by TCRdb on the 5' RACE reads, gives a single entry per CDR3 protein. The sample records about 640,000 distinct CDR3 sequences, approximately 59% being singletons. Specimen: blood. These receptors were taken from a man in his 60s in good health.

This clonotype showed up just a few times. The gene calls are TRBV29-1 and TRBJ1-2; D is unclear. Germline V gives CDR1 SQVTM, CDR2 ANQGSEA. Trimming took 4 bases from V and 8 from J, leaving 11 bases between them. This CDR3 has 11 amino acids. CDR3 bases: TGCAGCGTTGTGGACCCCTGGGGCTACACCTTC. Amino acid sequence: CSVVDPWGYTF.

The rearrangement uses TRBV29-1 and TRBJ2-5; 13 bases are shared with TRBD2. V shed 5 bases and J 11 bases; nucleotides not matched to a gene: 14. This CDR3 region has 15 residues. Germline V CDR1 and CDR2: SQVTM, ANQGSEA. CDR3 region: CSVRRTSGRDNEQYF. CDR3 nucleotide sequence: TGCAGCGTTCGCCGGACTAGCGGGAGAGACAATGAGCAGTACTTC.

This chain's CDR3 is CSVSGGSNTEAFF. The CDR3 DNA follows: TGCAGCGTCTCAGGGGGGTCGAACACTGAAGCTTTCTTT. The chain links TRBV29-1 to TRBJ1-1; 7 nucleotides align to TRBD1. V lost 6 bases and J lost 1; bases outside the gene matches: 5. Per the germline V gene, CDR1 is SQVTM and CDR2 is ANQGSEA. There are 13 residues in the CDR3.

There are a few counts of this clonotype. The chain joins TRBV20-1 to TRBJ1-1, with D possibly matching TRBD1 (5 bases). This CDR3 comprises 14 residues. V lost 3 bases to trimming and J lost 6 bases, with 17 bases between them. From germline, CDR1 is DFQATT and CDR2 SNEGSKA (reference sequence). The CDR3 loop is CSARGVQGVAEAFF. Here the CDR3 DNA reads TGCAGTGCTAGGGGGGTTCAAGGGGTGGCTGAAGCTTTCTTT.

Of note for this clonotype: One end of the junction is discordant with germline, which a read error may explain. The chain has TRBV5-1 and TRBJ1-4, with D uncertain. CDR1 SGHRS and CDR2 YFSETQ come from the germline V gene. The CDR3 consists of 13 residues. The CDR3 sequence: CAGSSTPNEKLFF. In DNA, the CDR3 is TGCGCCGGCAGCTCGACCCCGAATGAAAAACTGTTTTTT.

V gene TRBV6-5 combines with J gene TRBJ2-3; 9 bases fit TRBD1. After removal of 5 bases from V and 2 bases from J, the junction contained 8 bases not matched to a gene. Germline CDR1 is MNHEY and CDR2 is SVGAGI. The CDR3 has 16 residues. The CDR3 loop reads CASSPIDRGNTDTQYF. The CDR3 region has the DNA TGTGCCAGCAGTCCCATCGACAGGGGGAACACAGATACGCAGTATTTT.

This clonotype was seen a few times. The chain links TRBV7-2 to TRBJ2-1; a possible D gene is TRBD2 (5 bases). The germline V gene encodes CDR1 SGHTA and CDR2 FQGNSA. The CDR3 consists of 14 residues. Trimming took off 5 bases at V and 3 bases at J, with 11 bases between the two ends. Written as DNA, the CDR3 is TGTGCCAGCAGCAGAAACCGGGACTACAATGAGCAGTTCTTC. Protein product: CASSRNRDYNEQFF.

This clonotype was picked up many times. The chain has TRBV20-1 and TRBJ2-7, with 8 bases lining up with TRBD2. The CDR3 sequence is 15 residues long. The germline CDR1 and CDR2 sequences are DFQATT and SNEGSKA (reference sequence). Losses at the gene ends were 2 bases for V and 2 bases for J; bases not matched to a gene: 8. The CDR3 sequence: CSARTGGAITYEQYF. CDR3 nucleotide sequence: TGCAGTGCTAGAACCGGGGGGGCCATTACCTACGAGCAGTACTTC.

The chain links TRBV6-1 to TRBJ2-4; 10 nucleotides agree with TRBD1. The V and J ends lost 6 bases and 1 base, in that order; junction bases with no gene match: 9. Per germline, CDR1 MNHNS and CDR2 SASEGT. The CDR3 length is 17 residues. CDR3 coding DNA: TGTGCCAGCAGACTGGGACAGGGGCCCTCGGCCAAAAACATTCAGTACTTC. Amino acids: CASRLGQGPSAKNIQYF.

The chain recombines TRBV10-3 with TRBJ2-7, with D possibly matching TRBD1 (6 bases). CDR1 and CDR2 (germline): ENHRY, SYGVKD. V was cut by 10 bases and J by 1 base, with 14 bases left in between. The length of the CDR3 is 13 residues. In nucleotides, the CDR3 is TGTGCCACCGCAGGGGAAAGGTCCTACGAGCAGTACTTC. It specifies CATAGERSYEQYF.

The rearrangement joins TRBV10-3 to TRBJ1-6; D is uncertain. Germline loops: CDR1 ENHRY, CDR2 SYGVKD. CDR3 length: 14 amino acids. Trimming removed 1 base at V and 10 bases at J, with 11 bases between. The DNA of the CDR3 is TGTGCCATCAGTGAGTTAGAAGTGAGGTCACCCCTCCACTTT. Amino acids: CAISELEVRSPLHF.

This clonotype was seen just once. This rearrangement joins TRBV9 to TRBJ2-6, with a possible D match to TRBD1 (6 bases). The length of the CDR3 is 18 residues. Trimming took 3 bases from V and 2 from J, leaving 18 bases between them. Germline CDR1 SGDLS, CDR2 YYNGEE. This CDR3 reads CASSADRTRSPGANVLTF. In DNA, the CDR3 is TGTGCCAGCAGCGCCGACAGGACCCGCTCCCCTGGGGCCAACGTCCTGACTTTC.

This clonotype turned up a few times. The chain employs TRBV20-1 and TRBJ2-5, with 8 bases aligning to TRBD2. The CDR3 spans 15 residues. From germline, CDR1 is DFQATT and CDR2 SNEGSKA (reference sequence). J lost 2 bases, V lost 7 bases, and 12 bases had no gene match. The CDR3 coding sequence is TGCAGTGGTTCGCAAGCGGGGGTACTACAAGAGACCCAGTACTTC. This encodes CSGSQAGVLQETQYF.

The chain employs TRBV4-1 and TRBJ2-1, with D unclear. V dropped 2 bases and J dropped 4 bases, with 12 bases sitting between them. Germline loops: CDR1 MGHRA, CDR2 YSYEKL. This CDR3 has 15 residues. CDR3 coding DNA: TGCGCCAGCAGCCAAATGTCCGGCGTGTACAATGAGCAGTTCTTC. Residues: CASSQMSGVYNEQFF.

The chain recombines TRBV20-1 with TRBJ2-1; 9 bases map to TRBD1. V was clipped by 6 bases and J by 8 bases; unmatched bases: 14. Per germline, CDR1 DFQATT and CDR2 SNEGSKA (reference sequence). The CDR3 covers 15 residues. The CDR3 region is CSANPHRGLVDEQFF. The CDR3 DNA reads TGCAGTGCCAACCCCCACAGGGGGCTTGTGGATGAGCAGTTCTTC.

The chain carries TRBV3-1 and TRBJ2-7; the D gene is possibly TRBD2 (7 bases). Germline CDR1 reads LGHDT; CDR2 reads YNNKEL (reference sequence). Trimming removed 6 bases from V and 3 bases from J, with 15 bases in between. The CDR3 has 14 residues. The CDR3 here is CASSPGGLVYEQYF. The CDR3 DNA reads as TGTGCCAGCAGTCCGGGGGGCCTCGTCTACGAGCAGTACTTC.

The chain has TRBV5-1 and TRBJ1-2; 7 bases match TRBD1. This CDR3 is 16 amino acids long. Trimming took 3 bases from V and 4 from J; bases not matched to a gene: 12. CDR1 is SGHRS and CDR2 is YFSETQ in the germline V gene. In nucleotides, the CDR3 is TGCGCCAGCAGCTCCTCACGGCAGGGGGTCAGCTATGGCTACACCTTC. Translated: CASSSSRQGVSYGYTF.

The chain employs TRBV20-1 and TRBJ1-2; D possibly corresponds to TRBD1 (5 bases). Germline lookup yields CDR1 DFQATT and CDR2 SNEGSKA (reference sequence). V dropped 5 bases and J dropped 4 bases, with 17 bases sitting between them. The CDR3 contains 14 residues. CDR3 sequence (DNA): TGCAGTGCTCGGGGGGGAGAGTCGGGCTATGGCTACACCTTC. Amino acid sequence: CSARGGESGYGYTF.

This sequence joins TRBV12-3 or TRBV12-4 and TRBJ2-2; the D is unclear. CDR3 length: 13 residues. V lost 7 bases to trimming and J lost 8 bases, with 14 bases between them. The DNA for the CDR3 is TGTGCCAGCACCCCGAGGAAGAAGGGGGAGCTGTTTTTT. Encoded protein: CASTPRKKGELFF.

The chain carries TRBV28 and TRBJ2-1; D ambiguous. V lost 2 bases and J 4 bases, leaving 6 bases between the germline ends. This CDR3 region has 13 residues. In germline, CDR1 is MDHEN, CDR2 SYDVKM. The CDR3 is CASSLPGYNEQFF. CDR3 DNA: TGTGCCAGCAGTTTACCCGGTTACAATGAGCAGTTCTTC.

This clonotype appeared once. The gene calls are TRBV5-1 and TRBJ1-2; 11 bases match TRBD1. Germline CDR1 is SGHRS and CDR2 is YFSETQ. J gave up 3 bases and V 0 bases, and 4 bases lay outside the gene matches. The CDR3 runs 16 residues. CDR3 loop: CASSLAGQGADYGYTF. The CDR3 DNA follows: TGCGCCAGCAGCTTGGCCGGACAGGGGGCTGACTATGGCTACACCTTC.

The rearrangement links TRBV5-1 to TRBJ2-3; D possibly corresponds to TRBD1 (5 bases). CDR3 length: 14 amino acids. V lost 4 bases to trimming and J lost 3 bases, with 12 bases between them. Looked up from germline, CDR1 is SGHRS and CDR2 is YFSETQ. The CDR3 DNA follows: TGCGCCAGCAGCGCCGTCCCAGGGACAGATACGCAGTATTTT. Its translation: CASSAVPGTDTQYF.

This clonotype has a single count. V gene TRBV10-3 combines with J gene TRBJ1-6; 9 bases map to TRBD1. Germline CDR1 reads ENHRY; CDR2 reads SYGVKD. With 2 bases clipped from V and 9 bases from J, the junction kept 5 bases outside the gene matches. CDR3 length equals 15 residues. The CDR3 loop reads CAISEGQGTTSPLHF. CDR3 bases: TGTGCCATCAGTGAGGGACAGGGGACAACTTCACCCCTCCACTTT.